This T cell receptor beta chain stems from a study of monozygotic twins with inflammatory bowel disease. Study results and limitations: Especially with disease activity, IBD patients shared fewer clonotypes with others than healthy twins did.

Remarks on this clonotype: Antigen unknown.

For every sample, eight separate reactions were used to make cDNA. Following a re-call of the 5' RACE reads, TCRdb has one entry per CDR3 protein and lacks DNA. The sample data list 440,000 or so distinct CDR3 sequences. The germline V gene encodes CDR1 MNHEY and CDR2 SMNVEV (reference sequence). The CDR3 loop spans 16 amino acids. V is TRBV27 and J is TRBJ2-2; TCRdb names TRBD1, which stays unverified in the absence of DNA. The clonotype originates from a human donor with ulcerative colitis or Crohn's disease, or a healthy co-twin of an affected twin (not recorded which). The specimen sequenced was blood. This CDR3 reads CASSRGRGLDTGELFF.